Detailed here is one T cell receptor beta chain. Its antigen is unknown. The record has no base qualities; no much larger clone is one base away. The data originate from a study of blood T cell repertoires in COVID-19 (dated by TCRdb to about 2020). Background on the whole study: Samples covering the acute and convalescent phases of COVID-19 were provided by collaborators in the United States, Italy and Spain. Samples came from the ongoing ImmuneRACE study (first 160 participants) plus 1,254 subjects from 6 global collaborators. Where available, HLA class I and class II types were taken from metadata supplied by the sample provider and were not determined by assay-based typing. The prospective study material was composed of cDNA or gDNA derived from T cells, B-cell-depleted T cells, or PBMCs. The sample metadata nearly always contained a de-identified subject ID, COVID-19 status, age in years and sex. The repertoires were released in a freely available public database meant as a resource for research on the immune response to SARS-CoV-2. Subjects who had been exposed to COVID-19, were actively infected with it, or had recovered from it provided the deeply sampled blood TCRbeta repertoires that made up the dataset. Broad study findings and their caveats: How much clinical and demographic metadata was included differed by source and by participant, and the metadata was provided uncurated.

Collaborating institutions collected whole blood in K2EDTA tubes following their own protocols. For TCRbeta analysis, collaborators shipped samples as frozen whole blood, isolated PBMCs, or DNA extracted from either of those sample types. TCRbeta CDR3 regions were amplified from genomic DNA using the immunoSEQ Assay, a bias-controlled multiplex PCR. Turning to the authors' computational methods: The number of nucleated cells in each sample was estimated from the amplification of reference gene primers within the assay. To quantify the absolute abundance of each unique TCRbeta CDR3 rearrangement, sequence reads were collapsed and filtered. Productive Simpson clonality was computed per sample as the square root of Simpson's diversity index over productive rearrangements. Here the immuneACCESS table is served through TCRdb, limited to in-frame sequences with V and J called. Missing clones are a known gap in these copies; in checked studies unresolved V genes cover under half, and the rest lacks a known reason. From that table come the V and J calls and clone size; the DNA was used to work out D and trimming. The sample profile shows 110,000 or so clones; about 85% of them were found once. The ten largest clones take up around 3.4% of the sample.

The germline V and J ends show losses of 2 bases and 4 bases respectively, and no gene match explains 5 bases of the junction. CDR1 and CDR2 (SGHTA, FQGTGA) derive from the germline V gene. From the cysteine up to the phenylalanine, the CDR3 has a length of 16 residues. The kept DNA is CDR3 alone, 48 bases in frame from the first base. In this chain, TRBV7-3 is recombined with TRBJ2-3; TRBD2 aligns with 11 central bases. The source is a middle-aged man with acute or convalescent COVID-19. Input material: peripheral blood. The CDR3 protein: CASSLQASGGSDTQYF. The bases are TGTGCCAGCAGCTTACAGGCTAGCGGGGGGTCAGATACGCAGTATTTT.